This T cell receptor beta chain was observed in a study of T cell responses to AZD1222 COVID-19 vaccine. Findings and caveats of the study: Elevations in Spike-specific TCR breadth and depth followed administration of two AZD1222 doses.

V gave up 7 bases and J gave up 2 bases, with 15 bases separating them. The CDR3 sequence is 15 residues long. Germline CDR1 and CDR2: LNHDA and SQIVND (reference sequence). Using immunoSEQ multiplex PCR, the repertoire was profiled, and TCRdb retains in-frame clones only, with some absent. The sample shows over 95,000 clones, about 92% of them seen only once. In the case of this clone: What it recognizes is unknown.

The chain is built from TRBV19 and TRBJ2-1, with D maybe TRBD2 (6 bases). Here the sequenced sample was peripheral blood, taken on day 0 of AZD1222 vaccination. The TCR was taken from an adult in good health. The CDR3 reads CASIHQGGPYNEQFF. The DNA for the CDR3 is TGTGCCAGTATCCACCAGGGAGGCCCCTACAATGAGCAGTTCTTC.